This T cell receptor (beta chain) is drawn from a study of CD8 T cells in ankylosing spondylitis. General study results and limits: Roughly eight highly homologous variants made up a TCR beta motif that seemed to typify ankylosing spondylitis blood. The clones that were linked to disease were reported to be significantly enriched in matched synovial fluid samples from ankylosing spondylitis patients.

Making the TCR beta libraries involved quantitative 5'-RACE with molecular barcodes. TCRdb reprocessed the 5' RACE reads with MiXCR, giving one entry per CDR3 protein. The profile covers hundreds of thousands of distinct CDR3 sequences, with over 9.5% appearing a single time and almost 7% taken by the ten largest. Trimming cost V 6 bases and J 3 bases; bases outside gene matches: 11. CDR3 length: 16 amino acids. Germline V gives CDR1 SGHNT, CDR2 YENEEA. A few counts support this clonotype. The antigen is unknown. The chain links TRBV11-3 to TRBJ2-3, with 8 bases fitting TRBD2. Sample: blood, either unsorted or a sorted T cell fraction (not recorded which). This TCR was sampled from a male donor with ankylosing spondylitis. The CDR3, as DNA: TGTGCCAGCAGTCCAGTCACCAGCGGGAGAACAGATACGCAGTATTTT. It encodes CASSPVTSGRTDTQYF.